This entry is about one TCR beta chain. Generated by immunoSEQ multiplex PCR, the TCRdb table keeps only in-frame clones and is missing some. The sample includes approximately 96,000 clones, approximately 90% of them seen just once. The sample comes from a study of T cell changes during pregnancy in multiple sclerosis. The CDR3 is 11 residues long. V dropped 3 bases and J dropped 6 bases, with 3 bases sitting between them. Germline CDR1 SEHNR, CDR2 FQNEAQ (reference sequence). This receptor was identified in a female donor in good health, enrolled as a control in a pregnancy study. Source: peripheral blood, taken after pregnancy. The chain carries TRBV7-9 and TRBJ2-1; unclear D gene. CDR3 in amino acids: CASSFINEQFF. For the CDR3, the DNA is TGTGCCAGCAGCTTTATCAATGAGCAGTTCTTC.